These 4 T cell receptor beta chains were sequenced from one sample in a study of T cells in Graves' hyperthyroidism and ophthalmopathy. The source material, RNA transcripts, was used to amplify TCR beta CDR3 regions. With the HTBI primer set, the TCR CDR3 went through a first round of RT-PCR. One entry per CDR3 protein, called by TCRdb with MiXCR from the multiplex PCR reads. The sample records 700,000 or so distinct CDR3 sequences, approximately 14% being singletons. The sample consisted of blood. These receptor sequences come from a woman in her 50s with Graves' ophthalmopathy.

The rearrangement links TRBV4-1 to TRBJ2-1, with 7 bases identical to TRBD2. Germline CDR1 reads MGHRA; CDR2 reads YSYEKL. This CDR3 contains 18 residues. V dropped 2 bases and J dropped 7; count of bases not matched to a gene: 17. The CDR3: CASSQLPKVAGPRNEQFF. The CDR3 DNA sequence: TGCGCCAGCAGCCAACTACCGAAAGTAGCGGGCCCGAGGAATGAGCAGTTCTTC.

The chain uses TRBV7-3 and TRBJ1-6; no firm D call. Per germline, CDR1 SGHTA and CDR2 FQGTGA. The length of the CDR3 is 15 residues. Trimming removed 5 bases from V and 4 bases from J, with 12 bases in between. The CDR3 region has the DNA TGTGCCAGCAGCCTGAGGTTCTCATATAATTCACCCCTCCACTTT. Amino acid sequence: CASSLRFSYNSPLHF.

This clonotype was detected many times. This chain joins TRBV19 and TRBJ2-7; 9 bases line up with TRBD2. The V segment lost 4 bases and the J segment 7 bases; nucleotides outside the gene matches: 14. CDR1 is LNHDA, CDR2 SQIVND, per germline (reference sequence). The CDR3 totals 16 residues. This chain's CDR3 is CASSRLAALPRGEQYF. The CDR3 DNA sequence: TGTGCCAGTAGTAGACTAGCGGCACTCCCTAGGGGGGAGCAGTACTTC.

This clonotype was seen ten or more times. The V call is TRBV2, the J call TRBJ1-1, with TRBD1 matching over 9 bases. Germline lookup yields CDR1 SNHLY and CDR2 FYNNEI. With 6 bases clipped from V and 6 bases from J, the junction kept 5 bases outside the gene matches. The CDR3 has 13 amino acids. CDR3 DNA: TGTGCCAGCAGATCACAGGGGGCGGCTGAAGCTTTCTTT. Its protein product is CASRSQGAAEAFF.